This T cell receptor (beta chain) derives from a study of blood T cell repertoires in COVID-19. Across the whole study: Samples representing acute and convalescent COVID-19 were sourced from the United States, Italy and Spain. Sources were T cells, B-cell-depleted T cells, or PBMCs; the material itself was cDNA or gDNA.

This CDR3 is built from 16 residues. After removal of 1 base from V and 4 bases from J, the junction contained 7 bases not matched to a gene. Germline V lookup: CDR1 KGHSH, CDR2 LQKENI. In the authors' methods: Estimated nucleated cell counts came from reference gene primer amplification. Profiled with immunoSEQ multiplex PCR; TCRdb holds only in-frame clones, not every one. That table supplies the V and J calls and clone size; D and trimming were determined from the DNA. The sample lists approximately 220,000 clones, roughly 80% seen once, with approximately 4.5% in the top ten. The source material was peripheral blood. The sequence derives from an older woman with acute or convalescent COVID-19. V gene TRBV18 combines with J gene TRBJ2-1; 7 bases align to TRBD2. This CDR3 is CASSPRLAEKYNEQFF. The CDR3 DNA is TGTGCCAGCTCACCACGTCTAGCGGAAAAATACAATGAGCAGTTCTTC.